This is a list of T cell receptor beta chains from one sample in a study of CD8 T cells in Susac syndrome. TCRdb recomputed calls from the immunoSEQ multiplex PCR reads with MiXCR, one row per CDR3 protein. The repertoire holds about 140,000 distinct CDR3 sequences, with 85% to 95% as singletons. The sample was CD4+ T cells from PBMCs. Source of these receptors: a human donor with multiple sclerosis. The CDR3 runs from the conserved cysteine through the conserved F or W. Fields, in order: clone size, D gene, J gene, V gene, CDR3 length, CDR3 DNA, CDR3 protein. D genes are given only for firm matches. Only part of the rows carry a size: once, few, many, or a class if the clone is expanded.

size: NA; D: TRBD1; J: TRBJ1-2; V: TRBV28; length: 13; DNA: TGTGCCACCCATAGGGACAGTCTATTTGGCTACACCTTC; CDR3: CATHRDSLFGYTF
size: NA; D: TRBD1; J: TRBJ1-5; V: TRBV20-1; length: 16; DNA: TGCAGTGCTAGGGGGCAGGGGGAGGCGAGGAATCAGCCCCAGCATTTT; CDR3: CSARGQGEARNQPQHF
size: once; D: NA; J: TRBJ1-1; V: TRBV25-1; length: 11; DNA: TGTGCCAGCAGTATACGACAAGAAGCTTTCTTT; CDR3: CASSIRQEAFF
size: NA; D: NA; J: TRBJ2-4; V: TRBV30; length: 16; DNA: TGTGCCTGGAGTTTCTGGGACACCTTAGCCAAAAACATTCAGTACTTC; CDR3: CAWSFWDTLAKNIQYF
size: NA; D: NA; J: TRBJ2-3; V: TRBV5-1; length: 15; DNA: TGCGCCAGCAGCTTGAACTCGCTGGTCCCAGATACGCAGTATTTT; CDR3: CASSLNSLVPDTQYF
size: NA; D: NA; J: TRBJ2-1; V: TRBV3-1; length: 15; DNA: TGTGCCAGCAGCCAAGAGGTTCTGGCGGCCTCGGAGCAGTTCTTC; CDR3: CASSQEVLAASEQFF
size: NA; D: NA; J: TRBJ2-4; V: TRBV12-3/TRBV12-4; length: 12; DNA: TGTGCCAGCAGTTCTGGGATAAACATTCAGTACTTC; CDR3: CASSSGINIQYF
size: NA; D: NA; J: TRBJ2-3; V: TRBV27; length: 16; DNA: TGTGCCAGCAGTTTCGACGGCAGGGCGGGCGCAGATACGCAGTATTTT; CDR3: CASSFDGRAGADTQYF
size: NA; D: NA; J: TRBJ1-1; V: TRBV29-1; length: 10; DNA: TGCAGCGTTGTCCGAGGTGAAGCTTTCTTT; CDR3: CSVVRGEAFF
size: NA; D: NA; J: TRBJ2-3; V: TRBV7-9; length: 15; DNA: TGTGCCAGCAGCTTAGGGGCTAGCGGCACAGATACGCAGTATTTT; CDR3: CASSLGASGTDTQYF
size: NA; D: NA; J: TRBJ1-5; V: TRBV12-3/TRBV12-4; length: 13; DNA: TGTGCCAGCAGGAAAACAGGAAATCAGCCCCAGCATTTT; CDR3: CASRKTGNQPQHF
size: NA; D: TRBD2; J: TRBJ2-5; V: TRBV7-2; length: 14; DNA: TGTGCCAGCAGCTTATCAGCGGGGGAAGAGACCCAGTACTTC; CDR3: CASSLSAGEETQYF
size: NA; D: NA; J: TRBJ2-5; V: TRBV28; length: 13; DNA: TGTGCCAGCAGTTTGAGAGTTCCGGAGACCCAGTACTTC; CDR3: CASSLRVPETQYF
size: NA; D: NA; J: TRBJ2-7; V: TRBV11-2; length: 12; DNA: TGTGCCAGCAGCATGGAGTACTACGAGCAGTACTTC; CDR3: CASSMEYYEQYF
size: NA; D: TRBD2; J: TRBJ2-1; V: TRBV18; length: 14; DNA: TGTGCCAGCTCACTAGCCCGGGGGGGCGCTGAGCAGTTCTTC; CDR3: CASSLARGGAEQFF
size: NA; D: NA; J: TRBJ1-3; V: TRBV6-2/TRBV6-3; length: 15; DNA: TGTGCCAGCAGACCGAACAGGAACTCTGGAAACACCATATATTTT; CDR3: CASRPNRNSGNTIYF
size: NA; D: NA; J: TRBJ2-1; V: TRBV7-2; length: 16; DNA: TGTGCCAGCAGCTTTTATGGATCTTCGCCCTACAATGAGCAGTTCTTC; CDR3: CASSFYGSSPYNEQFF
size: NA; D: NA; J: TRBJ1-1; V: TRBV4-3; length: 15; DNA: TGCGCCAGCAGCCAAGATCAGTCCGATCTCCGCGGAGCTTTCTTT; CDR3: CASSQDQSDLRGAFF
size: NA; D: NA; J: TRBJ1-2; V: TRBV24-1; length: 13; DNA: TGTGCCACCAGTGATTCAACAGTGAAAGGCTACACCTTC; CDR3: CATSDSTVKGYTF
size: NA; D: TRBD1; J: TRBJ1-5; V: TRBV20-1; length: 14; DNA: TGCAGTGCTACTAGAGGGACAGGTTATCAGCCCCAGCATTTT; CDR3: CSATRGTGYQPQHF
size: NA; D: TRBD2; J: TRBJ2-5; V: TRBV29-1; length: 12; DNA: TGCAGCGTTGTCCTAGCGGGGGAGACCCAGTACTTC; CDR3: CSVVLAGETQYF
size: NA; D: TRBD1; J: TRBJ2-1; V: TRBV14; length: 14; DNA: TGTGCCAGCAGCTGGGACAGGGGTTTCGATGAGCAGTTCTTC; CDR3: CASSWDRGFDEQFF
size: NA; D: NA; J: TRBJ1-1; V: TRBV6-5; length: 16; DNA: TGTGCCAGCAGTTACTCTCGGACAGCTCCTAACACTGAAGCTTTCTTT; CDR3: CASSYSRTAPNTEAFF
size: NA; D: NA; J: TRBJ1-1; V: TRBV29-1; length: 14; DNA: TGCAGCGTTGAGGCCAGGGGTGGGGCCACTGAAGCTTTCTTT; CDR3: CSVEARGGATEAFF